Detailed here is one TCR beta chain. This CDR3 has 15 residues. V lost 5 bases to trimming and J lost 8 bases; unmatched junction nucleotides: 11. Per germline, CDR1 LNHDA and CDR2 SQIVND (reference sequence). TCR beta chains were sequenced at survey level with immunoSEQ. Using immunoSEQ multiplex PCR, the repertoire was profiled, and TCRdb retains in-frame clones only, with some absent. The sample has roughly 68,000 clones, around 93% seen once. The sequence was obtained from a man aged 35-49 years with rheumatoid arthritis. Sequencing was done on a sample of PBMCs. The rearrangement joins TRBV19 to TRBJ1-4; 7 positions agree with TRBD1. CDR3 nucleotides: TGTGCCAGTAGTCTACCGACAGGGCCGAACGAAAAACTGTTTTTT. This translates into CASSLPTGPNEKLFF.